The 26 T cell receptor beta chains given below trace back to one sample, sequenced in a study of blood T cell repertoires in COVID-19. Data came from immunoSEQ multiplex PCR; TCRdb stores just in-frame clones and leaves some out. This sample has 130,000 to 150,000 clones, with about four fifths found just once. The sequenced sample consisted of PBMCs or T cells enriched from blood (not recorded which). These receptors were taken from a man in his fifties or sixties who had recovered from COVID-19.

This chain connects TRBV4-3 to TRBJ2-4; TRBD2 is a possible D gene (6 bases). Germline loops: CDR1 LGHNA, CDR2 YSLEER. The CDR3 runs 19 residues. The V end was cut by 1 base, the J end by 1 base, with 20 bases between. The CDR3 loop reads CASSQGIKWRDEAKNIQYF. CDR3 bases: TGCGCCAGCAGCCAAGGGATTAAGTGGAGGGACGAGGCCAAAAACATTCAGTACTTC.

This chain links TRBV2 with TRBJ2-3; 10 bases line up with TRBD1. Trimming took 8 bases from V and 2 from J; bases not matched to a gene: 7. The CDR3 extends over 15 amino acids. The germline V gene encodes CDR1 SNHLY and CDR2 FYNNEI. This CDR3 is CASGPGQGNTDTQYF. CDR3 DNA sequence: TGTGCCAGCGGACCGGGACAGGGGAACACAGATACGCAGTATTTT.

The chain uses TRBV7-2 and TRBJ1-2; 9 bases agree with TRBD1. The J segment lost 7 bases and the V segment lost 1 base, leaving 4 bases of the junction unmatched. CDR3 length equals 14 residues. Germline-derived CDR1 and CDR2 are SGHTA and FQGNSA. The CDR3 reads CASSLGDRVGGYTF. DNA for the CDR3: TGTGCCAGCAGCTTAGGGGACAGGGTCGGTGGCTACACCTTC.

The chain links TRBV19 to TRBJ2-3; 9 bases agree with TRBD1. The CDR3 runs to 14 residues. Germline V CDR1 and CDR2: LNHDA, SQIVND (reference sequence). Losses at the gene ends were 4 bases for V and 2 bases for J; bases not matched to a gene: 1. CDR3: CASSRDRATDTQYF. Here the CDR3 DNA reads TGTGCCAGTAGTAGGGACAGGGCCACAGATACGCAGTATTTT.

This clone was recorded only once. This chain joins TRBV10-3 and TRBJ1-1; a possible D gene is TRBD1 (6 bases). V gave up 7 bases and J gave up 3 bases, with 15 bases separating them. The CDR3 contains 14 residues. Germline-derived CDR1 and CDR2 are ENHRY and SYGVKD. The CDR3 DNA is TGTGCCATCAATGCACAGGGTGGGGACACTGAAGCTTTCTTT. Translated, it gives CAINAQGGDTEAFF.

The rearrangement joins TRBV6-6 to TRBJ2-7, with 8 bases aligning to TRBD2. V lost 4 bases and J lost 2; bases outside the gene matches: 4. The V gene's germline CDR1 is MNHNY and CDR2 SVGAGI (reference sequence). The CDR3 totals 14 residues. CDR3 amino acids: CASSSGSGTYEQYF. The CDR3 DNA is TGTGCCAGCAGTTCCGGTAGCGGGACCTACGAGCAGTACTTC.

This chain links TRBV9 with TRBJ1-1, with no clear D. The V end was cut by 0 bases, the J end by 7 bases, with 13 bases between. Per the germline V gene, CDR1 is SGDLS and CDR2 is YYNGEE. This CDR3 has 14 residues. The CDR3 DNA sequence: TGTGCCAGCAGCGTAGGATTCGCGGGGATTGAAGCTTTCTTT. Its protein is CASSVGFAGIEAFF.

CDR3 sequence reads: CARGPSTATDTQYF. CDR3 DNA sequence: TGCGCCAGGGGGCCCTCGACAGCTACAGATACGCAGTATTTT. The V gene is TRBV10-1, the J gene TRBJ2-3, with TRBD1 as a possible D gene (5 bases). The germline V and J ends were trimmed by 9 bases and 3 bases, with 16 bases remaining between them. This CDR3 spans 14 amino acids. Per germline, CDR1 WNHNN and CDR2 SYGVQD (reference sequence).

CDR3 amino acids: CASSQDSGPSYNEQFF. Here the CDR3 DNA reads TGTGCCAGCAGCCAAGATTCAGGCCCTTCCTACAATGAGCAGTTCTTC. V and J are TRBV4-2 and TRBJ2-1, with D unclear. The CDR3 is 16 amino acids. Germline V gene sequence: CDR1 LGHNA, CDR2 YNFKEQ. The V end was cut by 0 bases, the J end by 1 base, with 10 bases between.

V and J are TRBV2 and TRBJ1-1, with a tentative D call TRBD1 (6 bases). The V end was cut by 9 bases, the J end by 0 bases, with 17 bases between. Germline values: CDR1 SNHLY, CDR2 FYNNEI. The CDR3 has 15 amino acids. The CDR3 nucleotides are TGTGCCAGGGATAGGACAGACCAACTGAACACTGAAGCTTTCTTT. This codes for CARDRTDQLNTEAFF.

The rearrangement uses TRBV4-1 and TRBJ1-5; tentatively, D is TRBD1 (6 bases). Germline V gives CDR1 MGHRA, CDR2 YSYEKL. The germline V and J ends were trimmed by 2 bases and 2 bases, with 7 bases remaining between them. CDR3 size: 14 residues. The CDR3 here is CASSQPGGNQPQHF. The CDR3 region has the DNA TGCGCCAGCAGCCAACCAGGGGGCAATCAGCCCCAGCATTTT.

The chain links TRBV11-3 to TRBJ2-7; TRBD1 is a possible D gene (6 bases). Germline V gene sequence: CDR1 SGHNT, CDR2 YENEEA. The CDR3 contains 12 residues. V lost 4 bases, J lost 6 bases, and 10 bases lay in between. The DNA of the CDR3 is TGTGCCAGCAGCTCACAGGGTCGCGAGCAGTACTTC. This encodes CASSSQGREQYF.

This clone has a single count. The chain employs TRBV7-3 and TRBJ1-6; D is uncertain. Per germline, CDR1 SGHTA and CDR2 FQGTGA. The V gene lost 5 bases and the J gene lost 4 bases, with 6 bases spanning the gap. The CDR3 is 13 amino acids. CDR3 in DNA: TGTGCCAGCAGCCGGGAATATAATTCACCCCTCCACTTT. Translation: CASSREYNSPLHF. The full variable domain, in which reference TRBV7-3 and TRBJ1-6 provide the parts outside the CDR3, is GAGVSQTPSNKVTEKGKYVELRCDPISGHTALYWYRQSLGQGPEFLIYFQGTGAADDSGLPNDRFFAVRPEGSVSTLKIQRTERGDSAVYLCASSREYNSPLHFGNGTRLTVT.

The chain uses TRBV24-1 and TRBJ1-4; 11 nucleotides agree with TRBD1. The CDR3 has 15 amino acids. Unmatched junction bases numbered 5, after V lost 4 bases and J lost 8 bases. Germline assignment: CDR1 KGHDR and CDR2 SFDVKD. DNA for the CDR3: TGTGCCACCAGTGACCTCGGGACAGGGGGAGAAAAACTGTTTTTT. It is translated as CATSDLGTGGEKLFF.

V is TRBV7-3 and J is TRBJ2-7, with 12 bases lining up with TRBD2. The V and J ends lost 5 bases and 1 base, in that order; junction bases with no gene match: 9. The CDR3 loop spans 17 amino acids. Germline CDR1 is SGHTA and CDR2 is FQGTGA. CDR3 sequence (DNA): TGTGCCAGCAGCCAACGGACTAGCGGGGTCCTGTCCTACGAGCAGTACTTC. Protein: CASSQRTSGVLSYEQYF.

This chain uses TRBV6-5 with TRBJ2-7; D is unclear. Germline CDR1 MNHEY, CDR2 SVGAGI. There are 13 residues in the CDR3. Between the trimmed V and J ends, which lost 2 bases and 3 bases, there was a span of 8 bases. CDR3 sequence (DNA): TGTGCCAGCAGTTACGATCTAAACTACGAGCAGTACTTC. It translates to CASSYDLNYEQYF.

This chain connects TRBV5-1 to TRBJ2-5; the D gene is possibly TRBD1 (7 bases). The V gene's germline CDR1 is SGHRS and CDR2 YFSETQ. The CDR3 runs 15 residues. Trimming cost V 1 base and J 4 bases, with 14 bases left between them. Here the CDR3 reads CASSLIGRGAETQYF. In DNA, the CDR3 is TGCGCCAGCAGCTTGATCGGCAGGGGGGCAGAGACCCAGTACTTC.

This clone was observed a handful of times. The chain recombines TRBV30 with TRBJ2-1; 11 bases are a match to TRBD2. Germline assignment: CDR1 GTSNPN and CDR2 SVGIG (reference sequence). J gave up 8 bases and V 0 bases, and 6 bases lay outside the gene matches. This CDR3 is built from 15 residues. The CDR3 here is CAWSVLAGGPDEQFF. The CDR3 DNA reads TGTGCCTGGAGTGTATTAGCGGGGGGGCCGGATGAGCAGTTCTTC.

The V call is TRBV3-1 (or the pseudogene TRBV3-2), the J call TRBJ2-7; 8 positions match TRBD1. CDR1 is LGHDT and CDR2 is YNNKEL in the germline V gene (reference sequence). This CDR3 spans 14 amino acids. Trimming cost V 3 bases and J 3 bases; bases outside gene matches: 4. The CDR3 protein is CASSHPGQGYEQYF. Here the CDR3 DNA reads TGTGCCAGCAGCCATCCCGGACAGGGCTACGAGCAGTACTTC.

The rearrangement links TRBV5-1 to TRBJ2-3; D is unresolved. The germline V gene has CDR1 SGHRS and CDR2 YFSETQ. The CDR3 is 12 residues long. V was clipped by 1 base and J by 3 bases, with 3 bases between them. The CDR3 here is CASSLTTDTQYF. As DNA, the CDR3 is TGCGCCAGCAGCTTGACAACAGATACGCAGTATTTT. Full variable domain (outside the CDR3, taken from reference TRBV5-1 and TRBJ2-3): KAGVTQTPRYLIKTRGQQVTLSCSPISGHRSVSWYQQTPGQGLQFLFEYFSETQRNKGNFPGRFSGRQFSNSRSEMNVSTLELGDSALYLCASSLTTDTQYFGPGTRLTVL.

The gene calls are TRBV2 and TRBJ1-4; D is unclear. With 3 bases removed from V and 6 bases from J, the gap between germline ends came to 11 bases. In germline, CDR1 is SNHLY, CDR2 FYNNEI. CDR3 length: 14 amino acids. CDR3 coding DNA: TGTGCCAGCAGTGAGGCGCAGGCCTATGAAAAACTGTTTTTT. It translates to CASSEAQAYEKLFF.

The chain links TRBV5-4 to TRBJ1-3, with TRBD1 identical over 7 bases. CDR3 length: 15 amino acids. Germline CDR1 reads SGHNT; CDR2 reads YYREEE (reference sequence). Trimming took 3 bases from V and 0 from J; bases not matched to a gene: 3. CDR3 DNA: TGTGCCAGCAGCTCCCCAGGGGGCTCTGGAAACACCATATATTTT. Protein sequence: CASSSPGGSGNTIYF.

J is TRBJ1-2 and V is TRBV3-1 (or the pseudogene TRBV3-2); D is possibly TRBD1 (6 bases). The length of the CDR3 is 16 residues. V shed 1 base and J shed 7 bases, with 19 bases lying between them. The germline V gene has CDR1 LGHDT and CDR2 YNNKEL (reference sequence). The DNA of the CDR3 is TGTGCCAGCAGCCAAGGAATGGGGGCGCGCTCTGCTGGCTACACCTTC. It is translated as CASSQGMGARSAGYTF.

The chain combines TRBV5-6 with TRBJ1-4; TRBD1 matches 7 bases. Losses at the gene ends were 5 bases for V and 7 bases for J; bases not matched to a gene: 8. CDR1 and CDR2 (germline): SGHDT, YYEEEE. The CDR3 totals 14 residues. The CDR3 nucleotides read TGTGCCAGCAGGACTCAGGGGGGAGGTGAAAAACTGTTTTTT. Its translation: CASRTQGGGEKLFF.

The chain carries TRBV3-1 (or the pseudogene TRBV3-2) and TRBJ1-4; TRBD1 is a possible D gene (6 bases). V gave up 4 bases and J gave up 0 bases, with 6 bases separating them. CDR3 length: 14 amino acids. Germline V gene data show CDR1 as LGHDT and CDR2 as YNNKEL (reference sequence). The CDR3 nucleotides read TGTGCCAGCAGCCGACAGGCAACTAATGAAAAACTGTTTTTT. This gives the protein CASSRQATNEKLFF.

This sequence joins TRBV7-6 and TRBJ1-3; the D is unclear. There are 13 residues in the CDR3. The V end was cut by 7 bases, the J end by 1 base, with 8 bases between. Germline V gene data show CDR1 as SGHVS and CDR2 as FNYEAQ. The CDR3 sequence: CASTPRSGNTIYF. The CDR3 region has the DNA TGTGCCAGCACCCCCCGGTCTGGAAACACCATATATTTT.